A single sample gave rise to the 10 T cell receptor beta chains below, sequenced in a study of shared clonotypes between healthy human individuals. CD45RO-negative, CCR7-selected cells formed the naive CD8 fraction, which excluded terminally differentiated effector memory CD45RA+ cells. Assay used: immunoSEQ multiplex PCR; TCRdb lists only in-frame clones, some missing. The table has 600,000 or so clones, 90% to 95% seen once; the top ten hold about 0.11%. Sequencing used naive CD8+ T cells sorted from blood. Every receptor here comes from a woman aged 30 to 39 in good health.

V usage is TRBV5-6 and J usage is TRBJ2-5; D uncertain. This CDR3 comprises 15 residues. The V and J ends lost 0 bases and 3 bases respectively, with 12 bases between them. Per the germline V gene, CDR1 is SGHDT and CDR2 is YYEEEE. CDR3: CASSLDGFVEETQYF. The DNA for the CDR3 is TGTGCCAGCAGCTTGGACGGCTTCGTGGAAGAGACCCAGTACTTC.

This CDR3 reads CSAGTANTGELFF. CDR3 bases: TGCAGCGCCGGGACGGCGAACACCGGGGAGCTGTTTTTT. The J gene is TRBJ2-2, the V gene TRBV29-1; D is perhaps TRBD1 or TRBD2 (5 bases each). The CDR3 has 13 residues. V was cut by 7 bases and J by 0 bases, with 9 bases left in between. The germline V gene encodes CDR1 SQVTM and CDR2 ANQGSEA.

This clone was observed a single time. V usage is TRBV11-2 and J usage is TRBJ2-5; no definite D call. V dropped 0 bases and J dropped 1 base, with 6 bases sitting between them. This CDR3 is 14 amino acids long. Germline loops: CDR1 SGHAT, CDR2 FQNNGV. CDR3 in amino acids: CASSLDWGQETQYF. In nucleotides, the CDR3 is TGTGCCAGCAGCTTAGATTGGGGCCAAGAGACCCAGTACTTC.

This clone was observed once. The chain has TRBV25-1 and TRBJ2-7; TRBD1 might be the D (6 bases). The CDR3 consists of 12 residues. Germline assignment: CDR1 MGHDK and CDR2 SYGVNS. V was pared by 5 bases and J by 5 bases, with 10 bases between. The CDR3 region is CASSKYRDEQYF. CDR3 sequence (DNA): TGTGCCAGCAGTAAGTACAGGGACGAGCAGTACTTC.

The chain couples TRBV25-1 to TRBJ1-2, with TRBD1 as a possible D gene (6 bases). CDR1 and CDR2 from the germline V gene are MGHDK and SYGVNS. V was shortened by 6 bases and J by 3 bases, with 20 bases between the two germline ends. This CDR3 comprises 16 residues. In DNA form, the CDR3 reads TGTGCCAGCAGGGGAGTCAAACGGGACACCCACTATGGCTACACCTTC. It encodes CASRGVKRDTHYGYTF.

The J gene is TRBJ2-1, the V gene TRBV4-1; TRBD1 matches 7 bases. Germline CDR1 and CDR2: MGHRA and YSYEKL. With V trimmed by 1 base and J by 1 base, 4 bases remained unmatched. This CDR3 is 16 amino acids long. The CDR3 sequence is CASSQVGRGSYNEQFF. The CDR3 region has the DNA TGCGCCAGCAGCCAAGTCGGCAGGGGGTCCTACAATGAGCAGTTCTTC.

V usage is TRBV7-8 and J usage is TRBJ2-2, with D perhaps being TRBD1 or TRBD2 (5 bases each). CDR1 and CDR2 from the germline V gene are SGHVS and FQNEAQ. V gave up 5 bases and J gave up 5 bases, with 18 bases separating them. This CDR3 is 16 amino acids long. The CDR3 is CASSLGQGRGTGELFF. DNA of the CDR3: TGTGCCAGCAGCCTGGGCCAGGGACGAGGAACCGGGGAGCTGTTTTTT.

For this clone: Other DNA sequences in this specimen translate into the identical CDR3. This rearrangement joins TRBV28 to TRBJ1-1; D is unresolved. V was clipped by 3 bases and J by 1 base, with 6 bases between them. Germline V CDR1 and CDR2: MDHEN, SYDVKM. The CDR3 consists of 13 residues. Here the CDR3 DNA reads TGTGCCAGCAGTTTGAGAGGGAACACTGAAGCTTTCTTT. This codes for CASSLRGNTEAFF. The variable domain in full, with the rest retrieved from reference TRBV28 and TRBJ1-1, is DVKVTQSSRYLVKRTGEKVFLECVQDMDHENMFWYRQDPGLGLRLIYFSYDVKMKEKGDIPEGYSVSREKKERFSLILESASTNQTSMYLCASSLRGNTEAFFGQGTRLTVV.

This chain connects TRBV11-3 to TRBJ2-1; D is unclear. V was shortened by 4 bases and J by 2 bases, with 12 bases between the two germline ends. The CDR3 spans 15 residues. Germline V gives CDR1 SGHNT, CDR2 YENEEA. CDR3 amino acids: CASSSRSNPYNEQFF. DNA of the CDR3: TGTGCCAGCAGCTCCAGAAGTAACCCCTACAATGAGCAGTTCTTC.

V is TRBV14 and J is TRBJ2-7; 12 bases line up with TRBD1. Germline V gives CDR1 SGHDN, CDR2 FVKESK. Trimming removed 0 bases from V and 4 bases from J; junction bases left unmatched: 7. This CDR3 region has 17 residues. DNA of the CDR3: TGTGCCAGCAGCCAAGACATGACGGGACAGGGGGCTTACGAGCAGTACTTC. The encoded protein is CASSQDMTGQGAYEQYF.